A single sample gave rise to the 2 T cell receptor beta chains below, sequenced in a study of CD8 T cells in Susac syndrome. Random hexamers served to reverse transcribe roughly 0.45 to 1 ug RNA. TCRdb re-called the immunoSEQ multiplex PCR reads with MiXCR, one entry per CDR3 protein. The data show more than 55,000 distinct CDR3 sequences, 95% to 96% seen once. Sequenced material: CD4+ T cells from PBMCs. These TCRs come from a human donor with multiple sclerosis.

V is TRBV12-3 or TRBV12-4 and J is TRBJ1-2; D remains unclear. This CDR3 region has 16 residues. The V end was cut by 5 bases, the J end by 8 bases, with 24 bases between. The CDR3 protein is CASSRQQPVRTSGYTF. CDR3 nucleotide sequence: TGTGCCAGCAGTCGGCAGCAGCCCGTTCGAACCTCCGGCTACACCTTC.

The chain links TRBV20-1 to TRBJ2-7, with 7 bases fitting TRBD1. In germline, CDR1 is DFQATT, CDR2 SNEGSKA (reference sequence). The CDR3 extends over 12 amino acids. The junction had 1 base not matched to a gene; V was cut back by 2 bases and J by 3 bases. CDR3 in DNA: TGCAGTGCTAGAAGGGGGCTCTACGAGCAGTACTTC. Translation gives CSARRGLYEQYF.